The 27 T cell receptor beta chains listed next were all sequenced from one sample in a study of beta chain features in type 1 diabetes. All of the isolated RNA was reverse transcribed, so expressed TCRB transcripts were sequenced. Clones were sequenced by immunoSEQ multiplex PCR, and TCRdb holds only the in-frame ones, with some missing. The data hold hundreds of thousands of clones, with around a sixth observed a single time. The sample taken for sequencing was naive CD4+ T cells from blood. Receptors were obtained from a man younger than 35 in good health.

The chain has TRBV30 and TRBJ2-5, with D maybe TRBD2 (5 bases). The germline CDR1 and CDR2 sequences are GTSNPN and SVGIG (reference sequence). This CDR3 region has 15 residues. V lost 2 bases and J lost 1, with 14 bases in between. Here the CDR3 DNA reads TGTGCCTGGAGTTCCCTAGCAGGCCCCCAAGAGACCCAGTACTTC. This gives the protein CAWSSLAGPQETQYF.

This clone was detected a few times. V and J are TRBV19 and TRBJ1-1; the D is unclear. CDR1 is LNHDA, CDR2 SQIVND, per germline (reference sequence). The CDR3 consists of 16 residues. Deletions cut 8 bases from V and 7 bases from J, with 26 bases between. The CDR3 loop is CASGRPTEVRTFEAFF. The CDR3 region has the DNA TGTGCCAGTGGAAGGCCCACGGAGGTGAGGACCTTTGAAGCTTTCTTT.

The genes are TRBV4-2 and TRBJ1-2; a weak D match, TRBD1 (5 bases). The CDR3 is 15 residues long. The V and J ends lost 0 bases and 3 bases respectively, with 11 bases between them. Per germline, CDR1 LGHNA and CDR2 YNFKEQ. The DNA for the CDR3 is TGTGCCAGCAGCCAAGAGGGCAGGGTATACTATGGCTACACCTTC. It translates to CASSQEGRVYYGYTF.

The chain uses TRBV7-9 and TRBJ2-3; D is tentatively TRBD1 or TRBD2 (7 bases each). This CDR3 has 14 amino acids. The V end was cut by 5 bases, the J end by 4 bases, with 13 bases between. CDR1 and CDR2 from the germline V gene are SEHNR and FQNEAQ (reference sequence). CDR3 bases: TGTGCCAGCAGCAGGGGAGGGGGCTCAGATACGCAGTATTTT. It codes for CASSRGGGSDTQYF.

This clone has just a few counts. For the CDR3, the DNA is TGTGCCAGCAGCCCCCCCGGGCGGGTAGCCTACGAGCAGTACTTC. Amino acids: CASSPPGRVAYEQYF. This sequence joins TRBV7-2 and TRBJ2-7, with D perhaps matching TRBD2 (5 bases). CDR1 is SGHTA, CDR2 FQGNSA, per germline. This CDR3 region has 15 residues. Between the trimmed V and J ends, which lost 5 bases and 2 bases, there was a span of 16 bases.

This clone appeared a few times. The V call is TRBV5-1, the J call TRBJ1-1; possibly TRBD1 for D (6 bases). CDR3 length: 14 amino acids. CDR1 is SGHRS, CDR2 YFSETQ, per germline. Between the trimmed V and J ends, which lost 4 bases and 0 bases, there was a span of 10 bases. Here the CDR3 DNA reads TGCGCCAGCAGCGCCCGGACAGTGAACACTGAAGCTTTCTTT. This codes for CASSARTVNTEAFF.

This chain uses TRBV7-9 with TRBJ1-1, with 9 nucleotides matching TRBD1. After removal of 7 bases from V and 0 bases from J, the junction contained 12 bases not matched to a gene. This CDR3 region has 17 residues. Germline CDR1 reads SEHNR; CDR2 reads FQNEAQ (reference sequence). CDR3 DNA sequence: TGTGCCAGCATACTGGGACAGGGTGAAGTCATGAACACTGAAGCTTTCTTT. Amino acids: CASILGQGEVMNTEAFF. The full variable domain, completed using reference TRBV7-9 and TRBJ1-1, is DTGVSQNPRHKITKRGQNVTFRCDPISEHNRLYWYRQTLGQGPEFLTYFQNEAQLEKSRLLSDRFSAERPKGSFSTLEIQRTEQGDSAMYLCASILGQGEVMNTEAFFGQGTRLTVV.

The J gene is TRBJ2-7, the V gene TRBV29-1, with D possibly TRBD1 on 5 matching bases. This CDR3 spans 15 amino acids. Trimming left V 6 bases short and J 0 bases short, with 18 bases between. Germline values: CDR1 SQVTM, CDR2 ANQGSEA. The CDR3, as DNA: TGCAGCGTCGCCTTCGTGGCAGGGCGCTCCTACGAGCAGTACTTC. Protein: CSVAFVAGRSYEQYF.

This chain links TRBV9 with TRBJ2-3; 10 positions agree with TRBD2. CDR1 SGDLS and CDR2 YYNGEE come from the germline V gene. J gave up 6 bases and V 4 bases, and 11 bases lay outside the gene matches. CDR3 size: 16 residues. CDR3 DNA: TGTGCCAGCAGCTCGGGACTAGCGTTTGGAGGGGATACGCAGTATTTT. Encoded protein: CASSSGLAFGGDTQYF.

The rearrangement uses TRBV28 and TRBJ2-4, with 8 bases fitting TRBD1. The CDR3 is made up of 18 amino acids. V trimming: 6 bases; J trimming: 7 bases; junction bases outside the gene matches: 20. CDR1 is MDHEN and CDR2 is SYDVKM in the germline V gene. In nucleotides, the CDR3 is TGTGCCAGCAGGCAATTCGGGGAACACGGACAGGGATTGAACATTCAGTACTTC. Residues: CASRQFGEHGQGLNIQYF.

J is TRBJ1-6 and V is TRBV5-1; 10 bases fit TRBD1. Germline V gives CDR1 SGHRS, CDR2 YFSETQ. The CDR3 totals 19 residues. The trim removed 0 bases at V and 5 bases at J, leaving 11 bases unmatched. CDR3 amino acids: CASSLDPPGQGYDNSPLHF. The DNA of the CDR3 is TGCGCCAGCAGCTTGGACCCCCCGGGACAGGGGTATGATAATTCACCCCTCCACTTT.

This clone was observed a few times. The V call is TRBV7-2, the J call TRBJ2-7, with D perhaps matching TRBD1 (6 bases). This CDR3 is built from 13 residues. V was trimmed by 5 bases and J by 7 bases, leaving 15 bases between them. Germline V lookup: CDR1 SGHTA, CDR2 FQGNSA. In DNA, the CDR3 is TGTGCCAGCAGCCCCCAATGGGGGCGGGAGCAGTACTTC. This sequence encodes CASSPQWGREQYF. Drawing the rest from reference TRBV7-2 and TRBJ2-7, the complete variable domain is GAGVSQSPSNKVTEKGKDVELRCDPISGHTALYWYRQSLGQGLEFLIYFQGNSAPDKSGLPSDRFSAERTGGSVSTLTIQRTQQEDSAVYLCASSPQWGREQYFGPGTRLTVT.

The chain employs TRBV7-2 and TRBJ2-1; D possibly matches TRBD1 or TRBD2 (5 bases each). This CDR3 is built from 13 residues. Trimming took 10 bases from V and 3 from J, leaving 13 bases between them. Per germline, CDR1 SGHTA and CDR2 FQGNSA. The CDR3 DNA reads TGTGCCACCAAGAGGGACCACTACAATGAGCAGTTCTTC. It yields the protein CATKRDHYNEQFF.

This clone has only a few counts. V and J are TRBV18 and TRBJ1-1, with D hard to call. The V and J ends lost 1 base and 1 base respectively, with 10 bases between them. The CDR3 consists of 15 residues. The germline CDR1 and CDR2 sequences are KGHSH and LQKENI. The CDR3 DNA reads as TGTGCCAGCTCACCACGACGGAGCGGGAACACTGAAGCTTTCTTT. As protein: CASSPRRSGNTEAFF.

This rearrangement joins TRBV29-1 to TRBJ1-4; TRBD1 might be the D (5 bases). The germline V and J ends were trimmed by 4 bases and 7 bases, with 13 bases remaining between them. The length of the CDR3 is 13 residues. Germline CDR1 and CDR2: SQVTM and ANQGSEA. Here the CDR3 DNA reads TGCAGCGTTGGTCGTGGGGGTGGTGAAAAACTGTTTTTT. Encoded protein: CSVGRGGGEKLFF.

The rearrangement joins TRBV21-1 to TRBJ1-6. TRBV21-1 is flagged as a pseudogene. The CDR3 is 14 residues long. The CDR3 loop is CASTPGTHNSPLHF. For the CDR3, the DNA is TGTGCCAGCACCCCCGGGACCCATAATTCACCCCTCCACTTT.

This clone showed up just a few times. The chain combines TRBV27 with TRBJ2-2; maybe TRBD2 (5 bases). CDR1 MNHEY and CDR2 SMNVEV come from the germline V gene (reference sequence). The germline V and J ends were trimmed by 3 bases and 1 base, with 9 bases remaining between them. The CDR3 is 15 residues long. CDR3 in DNA: TGTGCCAGCAGTTTGTCGGAGGAGAACACCGGGGAGCTGTTTTTT. As protein: CASSLSEENTGELFF.

The V and J genes are TRBV29-1 and TRBJ1-1; 9 positions match TRBD1. The CDR3 covers 15 residues. The junction had 11 bases not matched to a gene; V was cut back by 7 bases and J by 2 bases. Germline assignment: CDR1 SQVTM and CDR2 ANQGSEA. CDR3 DNA sequence: TGCAGCGCCAGGGACAGGGACGGGTCTAACACTGAAGCTTTCTTT. Encoded protein: CSARDRDGSNTEAFF.

The chain is built from TRBV6-5 and TRBJ1-2; no clear D. V lost 6 bases and J 5 bases, leaving 10 bases between the germline ends. The CDR3 length is 12 residues. The germline CDR1 and CDR2 sequences are MNHEY and SVGAGI. The CDR3 coding sequence is TGTGCCAGCAGCAAAGGGTATTATGGCTACACCTTC. Its protein product is CASSKGYYGYTF.

CDR3 coding DNA: TGTGCCAGCAGCCCATGGACTAGCGGGATAGCAGATACGCAGTATTTT. The encoded protein is CASSPWTSGIADTQYF. The genes are TRBV7-3 and TRBJ2-3; 12 bases match TRBD2. Unmatched junction bases numbered 7, after V lost 5 bases and J lost 4 bases. Germline V gene data show CDR1 as SGHTA and CDR2 as FQGTGA. The CDR3 runs to 16 residues.

The table lists this clone with a few counts. The rearrangement uses TRBV20-1 and TRBJ1-2; D gene ambiguous. CDR1 and CDR2 from the germline V gene are DFQATT and SNEGSKA (reference sequence). V lost 2 bases and J lost 5, with 6 bases in between. The CDR3 sequence is 11 residues long. In DNA, the CDR3 is TGCAGTGCTAGATCTTGGTATGGCTACACCTTC. Amino acid sequence: CSARSWYGYTF.

The V call is TRBV9, the J call TRBJ1-1, with a weak D call TRBD1 (5 bases). V was trimmed by 4 bases and J by 0 bases, leaving 25 bases between them. Germline V lookup: CDR1 SGDLS, CDR2 YYNGEE. CDR3 length: 19 residues. The CDR3 DNA sequence: TGTGCCAGCAGCAGTAGTAACGCACGGGGGTTGCTCATGAACACTGAAGCTTTCTTT. Translating gives CASSSSNARGLLMNTEAFF. Full variable domain (rest looked up from reference TRBV9 and TRBJ1-1): DSGVTQTPKHLITATGQRVTLRCSPRSGDLSVYWYQQSLDQGLQFLIQYYNGEERAKGNILERFSAQQFPDLHSELNLSSLELGDSALYFCASSSSNARGLLMNTEAFFGQGTRLTVV.

This clone was seen only a few times. The chain carries TRBV28 and TRBJ1-1; unclear D gene. This CDR3 spans 13 amino acids. Germline CDR1 MDHEN, CDR2 SYDVKM. V lost 6 bases and J 1 base, leaving 9 bases between the germline ends. The CDR3 coding sequence is TGTGCCAGCAGCCCCCCGCGGAACACTGAAGCTTTCTTT. The encoded protein is CASSPPRNTEAFF.

The DNA of the CDR3 is TGTGCCAGCAGTACCCCCGGGACGAACATTCAGTACTTC. Translated, it gives CASSTPGTNIQYF. This rearrangement joins TRBV28 to TRBJ2-4; either TRBD1 or TRBD2 may supply D (5 bases each). The CDR3 is 13 amino acids. V was trimmed by 5 bases and J by 7 bases, leaving 12 bases between them. Germline values: CDR1 MDHEN, CDR2 SYDVKM.

V gene TRBV15 combines with J gene TRBJ1-2; a weak D match, TRBD1 (5 bases). Per the germline V gene, CDR1 is LNHNV and CDR2 is YYDKDF (reference sequence). This CDR3 is built from 14 residues. V shed 5 bases and J shed 6 bases, with 16 bases lying between them. CDR3 loop: CATSWGSLGNGYTF. Here the CDR3 DNA reads TGTGCCACCAGCTGGGGCAGCCTGGGGAATGGCTACACCTTC.

The rearrangement joins TRBV28 to TRBJ1-2, with 10 bases aligning to TRBD1. Germline V gene lookup returns CDR1 MDHEN and CDR2 SYDVKM. The CDR3 runs to 16 residues. V shed 4 bases, J shed 4 bases, and the junction held 9 bases outside the gene matches. CDR3 sequence (DNA): TGTGCCAGCAGTTCACCGGGACAGGGGATACCCTATGGCTACACCTTC. Protein product: CASSSPGQGIPYGYTF.

This clone occurred a few times. The V gene is TRBV14, the J gene TRBJ2-7, with TRBD2 matching over 9 bases. J lost 3 bases, V lost 1 base, and 4 bases had no gene match. The CDR3 length is 15 residues. Per germline, CDR1 SGHDN and CDR2 FVKESK. The CDR3, as DNA: TGTGCCAGCAGCCAAGGGGCTAGCGGGATCTACGAGCAGTACTTC. It encodes CASSQGASGIYEQYF. The complete variable domain, with remaining parts taken from reference TRBV14 and TRBJ2-7, reads EAGVTQFPSHSVIEKGQTVTLRCDPISGHDNLYWYRRVMGKEIKFLLHFVKESKQDESGMPNNRFLAERTGGTYSTLKVQPAELEDSGVYFCASSQGASGIYEQYFGPGTRLTVT.